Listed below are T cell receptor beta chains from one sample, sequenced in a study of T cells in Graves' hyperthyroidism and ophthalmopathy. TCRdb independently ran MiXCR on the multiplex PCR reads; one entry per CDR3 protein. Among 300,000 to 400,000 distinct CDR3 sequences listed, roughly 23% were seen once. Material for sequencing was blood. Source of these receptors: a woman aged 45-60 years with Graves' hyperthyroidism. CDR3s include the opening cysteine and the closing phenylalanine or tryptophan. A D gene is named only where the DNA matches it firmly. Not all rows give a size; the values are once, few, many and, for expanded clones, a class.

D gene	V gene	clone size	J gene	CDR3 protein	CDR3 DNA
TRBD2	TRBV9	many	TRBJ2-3	CASRPSGRSGDTQYF	TGTGCCAGCAGACCTAGCGGGAGAAGCGGAGATACGCAGTATTTT
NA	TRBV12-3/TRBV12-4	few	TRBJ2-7	CASSLPSRSWEQYF	TGTGCCAGCAGTTTACCGAGTAGGTCGTGGGAGCAGTACTTC
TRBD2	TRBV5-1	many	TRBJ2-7	CASSLTSGGLSYEQYF	TGCGCCAGCAGCTTAACTAGCGGGGGCCTCTCCTACGAGCAGTACTTC
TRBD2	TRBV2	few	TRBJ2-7	CASSPLGTTSYERYF	TGTGCCAGCAGCCCACTGGGGACTACCTCCTACGAGCGGTACTTC
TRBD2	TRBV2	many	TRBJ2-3	CASSDVLAGGYTDTQYF	TGTGCCAGCAGTGATGTTCTAGCGGGAGGATACACAGATACGCAGTATTTT
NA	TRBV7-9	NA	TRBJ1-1	CASSLPAFF	TGTGCCAGCAGCTTACCTGCTTTCTTT
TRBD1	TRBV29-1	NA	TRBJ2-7	CSVEAGQGAFYEQYF	TGCAGCGTTGAGGCGGGACAGGGGGCCTTCTACGAGCAGTACTTC
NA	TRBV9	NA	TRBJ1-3	CASSVGVRSGNTIYF	TGTGCCAGCAGCGTTGGGGTCAGGTCTGGAAACACCATATATTTT
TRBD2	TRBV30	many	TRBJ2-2	CAWSELLGLHTGELFF	TGTGCCTGGAGTGAGCTTTTGGGACTACACACCGGGGAGCTGTTTTTT
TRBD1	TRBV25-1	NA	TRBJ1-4	CASSEDRVREKLFF	TGTGCCAGCAGTGAAGACAGGGTGCGGGAAAAACTGTTTTTT
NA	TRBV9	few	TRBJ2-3	CASSDRPSTDTQYF	TGTGCCAGCAGCGACAGGCCTAGCACAGATACGCAGTATTTT
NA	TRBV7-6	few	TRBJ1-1	CASSLDPIQAEAFF	TGTGCCAGCAGCTTAGACCCGATCCAGGCTGAAGCTTTCTTT
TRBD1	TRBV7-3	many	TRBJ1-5	CASSLRQGYNQPQHF	TGTGCCAGCAGCTTGCGACAGGGATACAATCAGCCCCAGCATTTT
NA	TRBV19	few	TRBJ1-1	CASSTTGIQNTEAFF	TGTGCCAGTAGTACCACAGGGATACAGAACACTGAAGCTTTCTTT
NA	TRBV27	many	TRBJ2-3	CASSPLRATDTQYF	TGTGCCAGCAGTCCCCTCAGAGCGACAGATACGCAGTATTTT
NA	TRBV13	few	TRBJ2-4	CASSLRGLAKNIQYF	TGTGCCAGCAGCTTACGGGGCCTAGCCAAAAACATTCAGTACTTC
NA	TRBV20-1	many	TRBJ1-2	CSASSQNNYGYTF	TGCAGTGCTAGTTCCCAGAATAACTATGGCTACACCTTC
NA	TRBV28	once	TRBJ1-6	CASLRDARAHSPLHF	TGTGCCAGCCTTCGGGATGCTAGGGCGCATTCACCCCTCCACTTT
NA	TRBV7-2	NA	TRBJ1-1	CASSLLIAQSSEAFF	TGTGCCAGCAGCTTACTAATAGCCCAAAGCTCTGAAGCTTTCTTT
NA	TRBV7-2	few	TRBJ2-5	CASSLAASSKETQYF	TGTGCCAGCAGCTTAGCGGCTAGCTCCAAAGAGACCCAGTACTTC
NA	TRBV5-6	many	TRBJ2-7	CASSLGRGNSYEQYF	TGTGCCAGCAGCTTGGGACGGGGTAACTCCTACGAGCAGTACTTC
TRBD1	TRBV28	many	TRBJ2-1	CASSSTGVINEQFF	TGTGCCAGCAGTTCTACAGGGGTCATCAATGAGCAGTTCTTC
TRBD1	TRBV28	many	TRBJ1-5	CASLTGGNNQPQHF	TGTGCCAGCTTGACAGGGGGCAACAATCAGCCCCAGCATTTT
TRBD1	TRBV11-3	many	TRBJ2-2	CASSRRDREGELFF	TGTGCCAGCAGCCGCCGGGACAGGGAAGGGGAGCTGTTTTTT